A single sample gave rise to the 6 T cell receptor beta chains below, sequenced in a study of cytomegalovirus exposure and HLA in healthy donors. The PCR made use of 60 Vbeta and 13 Jbeta primers. Measured with immunoSEQ multiplex PCR; TCRdb has only the in-frame clones, and not every one. The sample contains approximately 160,000 clones, 84% of which appear only once. Sequenced material: PBMCs. These receptor sequences come from a boy younger than 10 in good health and CMV-seronegative.

V is TRBV6-5 and J is TRBJ1-2, with D possibly being TRBD1 (6 bases). This CDR3 contains 14 residues. V was shortened by 4 bases and J by 6 bases, with 15 bases between the two germline ends. CDR1 and CDR2 (germline): MNHEY, SVGAGI. CDR3 residues: CASSSHLQGHGYTF. CDR3 coding DNA: TGTGCCAGCAGTTCCCACCTCCAGGGGCATGGCTACACCTTC.

A single count supports this clone. The chain recombines TRBV7-9 with TRBJ1-2; 7 bases are a match to TRBD1. Germline V gives CDR1 SEHNR, CDR2 FQNEAQ (reference sequence). This CDR3 region has 15 residues. The V gene end was trimmed by 10 bases and the J gene end by 4 bases; junction bases not matched to a gene: 15. The CDR3 bases are TGTGCCACCGATAGCCGGATCACAGGGGCCTATGGCTACACCTTC. It yields the protein CATDSRITGAYGYTF.

The chain uses TRBV27 and TRBJ2-1; TRBD2 matches at 9 bases. The CDR3 runs 17 residues. Losses at the gene ends were 2 bases for V and 4 bases for J; bases not matched to a gene: 9. In germline, CDR1 is MNHEY, CDR2 SMNVEV (reference sequence). The CDR3 DNA reads TGTGCCAGCAGTTTACCCCCGGGACTAGCTTTTTACAATGAGCAGTTCTTC. This gives the protein CASSLPPGLAFYNEQFF.

The chain has TRBV4-1 and TRBJ1-3; D unresolved. The CDR3 is 16 residues long. V dropped 2 bases and J dropped 2 bases, with 13 bases sitting between them. Germline CDR1 and CDR2: MGHRA and YSYEKL. CDR3 loop: CASSQPVVGAGNTIYF. CDR3 in DNA: TGCGCCAGCAGCCAACCCGTAGTCGGGGCTGGAAACACCATATATTTT.

CDR3 bases: TGTGCCAGCAGTTTTAGCCCCCCAGGGATGACTGAAGCTTTCTTT. Its translation is CASSFSPPGMTEAFF. This sequence joins TRBV28 and TRBJ1-1; TRBD1 might be the D (5 bases). Deletions cut 3 bases from V and 5 bases from J, with 16 bases between. Germline V CDR1 and CDR2: MDHEN, SYDVKM. This CDR3 has 15 residues.

V gene TRBV4-1 combines with J gene TRBJ2-3; tentative D call: TRBD1 (5 bases). Germline lookup yields CDR1 MGHRA and CDR2 YSYEKL. Trimming pared 4 bases from V and 2 bases from J, leaving 7 bases between. The CDR3 is 13 residues long. This CDR3 reads CASSRQTTDTQYF. In nucleotides, the CDR3 is TGCGCCAGCAGCCGACAGACCACAGATACGCAGTATTTT.